The 21 T cell receptor beta chains reported below all come from one sample, sequenced in a study of CD8 T cells in ankylosing spondylitis. Each CDR3 protein is one row after TCRdb ran MiXCR on the 5' RACE reads. The table includes roughly 260,000 distinct CDR3 sequences, 20% detected once. The sequencing input was blood, either unsorted or a sorted T cell fraction (not recorded which). These receptors all come from a male donor with ankylosing spondylitis or in good health (not recorded which).

There are many counts of this clonotype. The J gene is TRBJ2-2, the V gene TRBV6-1; D is uncertain. Germline CDR1 MNHNS, CDR2 SASEGT. Trimming took 6 bases from V and 5 from J, leaving 16 bases between them. The CDR3 has 15 amino acids. The CDR3, as DNA: TGTGCCAGCAGCCGGGCACGGGCACAGACCGGGGAGCTGTTTTTT. This sequence encodes CASSRARAQTGELFF.

This clonotype was seen only a few times. The J gene is TRBJ2-1, the V gene TRBV21-1. TRBV21-1 represents a pseudogene. The CDR3 totals 12 residues. CDR3 loop: CASSTYYHEQFF. As DNA, the CDR3 is TGTGCCAGCAGCACTTACTACCATGAGCAGTTCTTC.

Notes on this clonotype: A single base separates this from a much larger clone, so it may be a read error. This chain joins TRBV7-2 and TRBJ2-3; no firm D call. The germline CDR1 and CDR2 sequences are SGHTA and FQGNSA. The CDR3 is 12 amino acids. As DNA, the CDR3 is TGTGCCTGCAGCTTAGACACAGATACGCAGTATTTT. The encoded protein is CACSLDTDTQYF.

This clonotype was seen a handful of times. The gene calls are TRBV12-3 or TRBV12-4 and TRBJ1-1; 8 nucleotides align to TRBD1. This CDR3 has 16 amino acids. The V gene end was trimmed by 5 bases and the J gene end by 0 bases; junction bases not matched to a gene: 8. As DNA, the CDR3 is TGTGCCAGCAGTCTTCATGGACAGGGAATGAACACTGAAGCTTTCTTT. This translates into CASSLHGQGMNTEAFF.

This clonotype has just a few counts. The chain recombines TRBV15 with TRBJ2-2, with D tentatively TRBD1 (7 bases). Trimming took 0 bases from V and 6 from J, leaving 20 bases between them. CDR1 and CDR2 from the germline V gene are LNHNV and YYDKDF (reference sequence). This CDR3 is 18 amino acids long. The CDR3 bases are TGTGCCACCAGCAGAGACCGGCGGGACAGTTGGGTTTCCGGGGAGCTGTTTTTT. It codes for CATSRDRRDSWVSGELFF.

This clonotype turned up a few times. The rearrangement joins TRBV29-1 to TRBJ1-1, with 8 bases aligning to TRBD1. The CDR3 extends over 15 amino acids. V was pared by 4 bases and J by 0 bases, with 7 bases of the junction left unmatched. Germline values: CDR1 SQVTM, CDR2 ANQGSEA. The CDR3 loop is CSVVPGTGMNTEAFF. Here the CDR3 DNA reads TGCAGCGTTGTACCCGGGACAGGCATGAACACTGAAGCTTTCTTT.

This chain links TRBV7-8 with TRBJ2-4; 8 bases are shared with TRBD1. The CDR3 is 16 residues long. With V trimmed by 5 bases and J by 1 base, 7 bases remained unmatched. The germline V gene encodes CDR1 SGHVS and CDR2 FQNEAQ. The CDR3 spells CASSPTGALAKNIQYF. CDR3 sequence (DNA): TGTGCCAGCAGCCCGACAGGGGCCCTGGCCAAAAACATTCAGTACTTC.

This clonotype has only a few counts. V is TRBV12-3 or TRBV12-4 and J is TRBJ1-5; weak D call: TRBD1 (5 bases). V was trimmed by 2 bases and J by 6 bases, leaving 11 bases between them. The CDR3 has 14 amino acids. Written as DNA, the CDR3 is TGTGCCAGCAGTTTAACTCAGGGAAGTCAGCCCCAGCATTTT. Protein: CASSLTQGSQPQHF.

The sample holds a few counts of this clonotype. The chain joins TRBV7-2 to TRBJ1-5; no clear D gene. Per germline, CDR1 SGHTA and CDR2 FQGNSA. This CDR3 has 13 amino acids. Deletions cut 8 bases from V and 0 bases from J, with 8 bases between. This CDR3 reads CASGPYSNQPQHF. Here the CDR3 DNA reads TGTGCCAGCGGCCCCTATAGCAATCAGCCCCAGCATTTT.

This clonotype appeared a few times. The rearrangement links TRBV7-6 to TRBJ2-1; 9 bases align to TRBD2. With 1 base clipped from V and 1 base from J, the junction kept 2 bases outside the gene matches. Germline loops: CDR1 SGHVS, CDR2 FNYEAQ. The CDR3 consists of 16 residues. For the CDR3, the DNA is TGTGCCAGCAGCTTAGTAAGCGGGGGGTCCTACAATGAGCAGTTCTTC. Protein product: CASSLVSGGSYNEQFF.

The chain is built from TRBV3-1 and TRBJ1-3, with TRBD1 as a possible D gene (5 bases). This CDR3 is 14 amino acids long. Germline V gene data show CDR1 as LGHDT and CDR2 as YNNKEL (reference sequence). V was clipped by 4 bases and J by 4 bases, with 11 bases between them. The CDR3 loop is CASSLVDSGNTIYF. CDR3 sequence (DNA): TGTGCCAGCAGCCTAGTCGACAGCGGAAACACCATATATTTT.

This clonotype was observed a handful of times. The CDR3 spells CATSKEGLANGYNEQFF. In DNA form, the CDR3 reads TGTGCCACCAGTAAAGAGGGACTAGCGAACGGCTACAATGAGCAGTTCTTC. This chain connects TRBV15 to TRBJ2-1; 10 nucleotides line up with TRBD2. Germline V gene data show CDR1 as LNHNV and CDR2 as YYDKDF (reference sequence). The ends lost 6 bases at V and 3 bases at J; junction bases unmatched: 11. The CDR3 spans 17 residues.

The sample holds one count of this clonotype. The V call is TRBV30, the J call TRBJ2-1; the D call may be TRBD1 or TRBD2 (5 bases each). CDR1 is GTSNPN, CDR2 SVGIG, per germline (reference sequence). The CDR3 has 13 residues. V shed 0 bases and J shed 9 bases, with 12 bases lying between them. CDR3 bases: TGTGCCTGGAGTGTTGTGGGACGAGGTGAGCAGTTCTTC. Translated, it gives CAWSVVGRGEQFF. The full variable domain, with the rest looked up from reference TRBV30 and TRBJ2-1, is SQTIHQWPATLVQPVGSPLSLECTVEGTSNPNLYWYRQAAGRGLQLLFYSVGIGQISSEVPQNLSASRPQDRQFILSSKKLLLSDSGFYLCAWSVVGRGEQFFGPGTRLTVL.

V and J are TRBV11-2 and TRBJ2-5; tentative D call: TRBD2 (6 bases). The CDR3 length is 11 residues. Germline lookup yields CDR1 SGHAT and CDR2 FQNNGV. As DNA, the CDR3 is TGTGCTTGCGGGGAGCAAGAGACCCAGTACTTC. Protein sequence: CACGEQETQYF.

This clonotype has only a few counts. The chain recombines TRBV12-3 or TRBV12-4 with TRBJ2-5, with 7 bases matching TRBD2. Trimming at V came to 3 bases and at J to 5 bases, leaving 3 bases not matched to a gene. The CDR3 extends over 13 amino acids. DNA for the CDR3: TGTGCCAGCAGTTTGGGAGGGGCCGAGACCCAGTACTTC. Translated, it gives CASSLGGAETQYF.

This clonotype turned up a few times. The V call is TRBV6-2 or TRBV6-3, the J call TRBJ2-2, with D possibly being TRBD2 (5 bases). CDR1 MNHEY and CDR2 SVGEGT come from the germline V gene. With 10 bases removed from V and 0 bases from J, the gap between germline ends came to 12 bases. The CDR3 spans 14 residues. The CDR3 is CATSLRANTGELFF. The CDR3 DNA follows: TGTGCCACCTCCCTGCGGGCGAACACCGGGGAGCTGTTTTTT.

The chain links TRBV4-1 to TRBJ1-2; TRBD1 aligns across 7 bases. Germline trimming cut 3 bases from V and 2 bases from J; bases unmatched to any gene: 15. This CDR3 comprises 18 residues. CDR1 is MGHRA, CDR2 YSYEKL, per germline. The CDR3 DNA is TGCGCCAGCAGCCAGCCAACAGACAGGGCGGACTCCAACTATGGCTACACCTTC. The encoded protein is CASSQPTDRADSNYGYTF.

Notes on this clonotype: Compared with germline, one end of the junction differs, possibly owing to a read error. The genes are TRBV7-2 and TRBJ2-5, with 7 nucleotides matching TRBD2. CDR1 and CDR2 (germline): SGHTA, FQGNSA. This CDR3 spans 15 amino acids. The CDR3 sequence: CPSSSGTITKETQYF. The CDR3 DNA reads TGTCCCAGCAGCTCCGGGACTATTACCAAAGAGACCCAGTACTTC.

The gene calls are TRBV19 and TRBJ2-5, with D maybe TRBD1 (6 bases). This CDR3 is 13 amino acids long. Germline V gene sequence: CDR1 LNHDA, CDR2 SQIVND (reference sequence). Between the trimmed V and J ends, which lost 3 bases and 4 bases, there was a span of 9 bases. CDR3 protein: CASSISRGETQYF. The CDR3 DNA follows: TGTGCCAGTAGTATTTCCAGGGGAGAGACCCAGTACTTC.

This clonotype has only a few counts. The chain uses TRBV12-3 or TRBV12-4 and TRBJ2-7; unclear D gene. Trimming took off 10 bases at V and 0 bases at J, with 16 bases between the two ends. This CDR3 spans 14 amino acids. The CDR3: CATPRKSSSYEQYV. The CDR3 coding sequence is TGTGCCACCCCAAGGAAGAGTAGCTCCTACGAGCAGTACGTC.

The rearrangement uses TRBV28 and TRBJ1-2, with D unresolved. CDR1 and CDR2 (germline): MDHEN, SYDVKM. Trimming stripped 3 bases from V and 2 bases from J, with 7 bases between. This CDR3 has 13 amino acids. This CDR3 is CASSFHKNYGYTF. The CDR3 coding sequence is TGTGCCAGCAGTTTCCACAAGAACTATGGCTACACCTTC.